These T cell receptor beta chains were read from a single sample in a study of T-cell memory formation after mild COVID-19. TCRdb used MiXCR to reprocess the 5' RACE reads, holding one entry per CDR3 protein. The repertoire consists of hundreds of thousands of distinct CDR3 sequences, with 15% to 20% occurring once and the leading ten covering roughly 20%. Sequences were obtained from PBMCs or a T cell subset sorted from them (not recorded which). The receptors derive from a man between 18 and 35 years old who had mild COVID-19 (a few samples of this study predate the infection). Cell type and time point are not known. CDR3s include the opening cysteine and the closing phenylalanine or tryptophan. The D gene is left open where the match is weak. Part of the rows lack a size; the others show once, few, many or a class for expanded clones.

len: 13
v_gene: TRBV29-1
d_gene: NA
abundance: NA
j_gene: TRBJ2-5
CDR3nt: TGCAGCGTCGGCTGGGGCGTAGGGGAGACCCAGTACTTC
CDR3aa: CSVGWGVGETQYF

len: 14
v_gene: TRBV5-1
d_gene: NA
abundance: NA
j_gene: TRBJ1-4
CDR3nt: TGCGCCAGCAGCCCTGACTCGGGGACCCAAGAACTGTTTTTT
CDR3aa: CASSPDSGTQELFF

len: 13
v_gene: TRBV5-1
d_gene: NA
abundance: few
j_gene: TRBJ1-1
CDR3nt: TGCGCCAGCAGCTTGGAATTGGGCACTGAAGCTTTCTTT
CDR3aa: CASSLELGTEAFF

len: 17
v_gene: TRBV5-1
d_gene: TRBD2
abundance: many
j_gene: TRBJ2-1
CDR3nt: TGCGCCAGCAGCTTGCCTTCTACGCTAGCGGGGGCCAATGAGCAGTTCTTC
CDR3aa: CASSLPSTLAGANEQFF

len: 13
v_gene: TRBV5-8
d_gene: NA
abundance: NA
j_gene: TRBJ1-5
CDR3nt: TGTGCCAGCAGCTCGGTGGGCCCGGTGCCCCAGCATTTT
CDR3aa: CASSSVGPVPQHF

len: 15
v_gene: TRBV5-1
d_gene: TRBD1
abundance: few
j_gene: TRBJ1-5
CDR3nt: TGCGCCAGCAGCTTGGGGGGACAGCCCAATCAGCCCCAGCATTTT
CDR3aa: CASSLGGQPNQPQHF

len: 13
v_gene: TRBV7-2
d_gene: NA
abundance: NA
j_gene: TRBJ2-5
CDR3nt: TGTGCCAGCCGCCGGGGAGCGAGTGAGACCCAGTACTTC
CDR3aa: CASRRGASETQYF

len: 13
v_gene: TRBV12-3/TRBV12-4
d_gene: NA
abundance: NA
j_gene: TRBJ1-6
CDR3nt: TGTGCCAGCAGTTACGGGAAAAATTCACCCCTCCACTTT
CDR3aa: CASSYGKNSPLHF

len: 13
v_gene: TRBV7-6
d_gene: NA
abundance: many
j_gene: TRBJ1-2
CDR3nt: TGTGCCAGCAGCGTCCAGGGTTTGAATGGCTACACCTTC
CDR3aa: CASSVQGLNGYTF

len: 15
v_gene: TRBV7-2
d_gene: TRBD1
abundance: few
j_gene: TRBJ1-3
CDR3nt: TGTGCCAGCAGCGCCCTAACAGGGGCCGGAAACACCATATATTTT
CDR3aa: CASSALTGAGNTIYF

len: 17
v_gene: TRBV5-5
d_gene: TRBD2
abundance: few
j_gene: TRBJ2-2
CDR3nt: TGTGCCAGCAGCGCCGTGAGCGCGGGGGTGAACACCGGGGAGCTGTTTTTT
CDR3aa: CASSAVSAGVNTGELFF

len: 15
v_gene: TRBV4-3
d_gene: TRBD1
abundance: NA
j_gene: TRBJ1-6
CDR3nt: TGCGCCAGCAGCCAAGATCAGGACAGGGATTCACCCCTCCACTTT
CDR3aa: CASSQDQDRDSPLHF

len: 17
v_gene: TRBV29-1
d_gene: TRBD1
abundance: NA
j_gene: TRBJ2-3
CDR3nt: TGCAGCGTTGAACTTCTAGGGGACAGGAGTAGCACAGATACGCAGTATTTT
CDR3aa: CSVELLGDRSSTDTQYF

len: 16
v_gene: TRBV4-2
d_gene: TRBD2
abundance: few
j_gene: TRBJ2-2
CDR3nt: TGTGCCAGCAGCCCAAAGGGACTAGCGGGGGGCGGGGAGCTGTTTTTT
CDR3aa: CASSPKGLAGGGELFF

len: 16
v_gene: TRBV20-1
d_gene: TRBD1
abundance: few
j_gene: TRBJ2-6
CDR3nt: TGCAGTGCGAGCGACAGGGCCCCGTCTGGGGCCAACGTCCTGACTTTC
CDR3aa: CSASDRAPSGANVLTF

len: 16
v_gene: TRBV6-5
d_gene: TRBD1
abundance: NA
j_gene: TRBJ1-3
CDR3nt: TGTGCCAGCAGTCGCACAACAGGGGGCCTTGGAAACACCATATATTTT
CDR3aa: CASSRTTGGLGNTIYF

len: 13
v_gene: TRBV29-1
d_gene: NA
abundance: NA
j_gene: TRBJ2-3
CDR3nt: TGCAGCGTTGCCAGGGCGAGCACAGATACGCAGTATTTT
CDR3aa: CSVARASTDTQYF

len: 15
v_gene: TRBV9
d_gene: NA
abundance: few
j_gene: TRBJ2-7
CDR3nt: TGTGCCAGCAGCCCATACGGGACTTACTCCTACGAGCAGTACTTC
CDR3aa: CASSPYGTYSYEQYF

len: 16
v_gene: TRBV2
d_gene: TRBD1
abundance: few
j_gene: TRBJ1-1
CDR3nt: TGTGCCAGCAGACCCCTGTGGGGACAGGGCAACACTGAAGCTTTCTTT
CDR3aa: CASRPLWGQGNTEAFF

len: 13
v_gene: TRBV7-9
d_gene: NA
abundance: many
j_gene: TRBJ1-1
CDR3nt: TGTGCCAGCAGCTCTGGACAGAACACTGAAGCTTTCTTT
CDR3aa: CASSSGQNTEAFF

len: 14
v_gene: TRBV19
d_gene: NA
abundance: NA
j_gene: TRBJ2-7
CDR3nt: TGTGCCAGTAGTATCGCCGGGAGTACCTACGAGCAGTACTTC
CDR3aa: CASSIAGSTYEQYF

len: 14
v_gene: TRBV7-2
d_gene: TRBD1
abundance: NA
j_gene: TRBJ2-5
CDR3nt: TGTGCCAGCAGCTTCCGGGACAGGAAAGAGACCCAGTACTTC
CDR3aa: CASSFRDRKETQYF

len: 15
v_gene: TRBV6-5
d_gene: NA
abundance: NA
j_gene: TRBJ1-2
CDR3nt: TGTGCCAGCAGTTACCGTAGATCAGGGCACTATGGCTACACCTTC
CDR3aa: CASSYRRSGHYGYTF

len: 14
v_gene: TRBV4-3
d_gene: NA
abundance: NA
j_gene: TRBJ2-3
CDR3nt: TGCGCCAGCAGCCAAGAACCAAACACAGATACGCAGTATTTT
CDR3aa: CASSQEPNTDTQYF

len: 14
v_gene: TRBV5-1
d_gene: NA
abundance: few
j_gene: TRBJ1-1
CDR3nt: TGCGCCAGCAGCTTGCTTCCCGAGGACACTGAAGCTTTCTTT
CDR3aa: CASSLLPEDTEAFF

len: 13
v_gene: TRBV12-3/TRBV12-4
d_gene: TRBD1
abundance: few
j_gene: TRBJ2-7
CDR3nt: TGTGCCAGCAGGGACAGGGGCGTGGGTGAGCAGTACTTC
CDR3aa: CASRDRGVGEQYF

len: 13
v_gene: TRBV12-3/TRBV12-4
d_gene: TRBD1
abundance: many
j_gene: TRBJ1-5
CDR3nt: TGTGCCAGCAGTTCACAGGGGAATCAGCCCCAGCATTTT
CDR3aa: CASSSQGNQPQHF

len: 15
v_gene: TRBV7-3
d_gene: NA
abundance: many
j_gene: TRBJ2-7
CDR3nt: TGTGCCAGCAGCTTAACGCGCACGTACCCCTACGAGCAGTACTTC
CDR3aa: CASSLTRTYPYEQYF

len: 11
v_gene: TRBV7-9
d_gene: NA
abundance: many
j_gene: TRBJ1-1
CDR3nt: TGTGCCAGCAGCTTACGGGTTGAAGCTTTCTTT
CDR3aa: CASSLRVEAFF

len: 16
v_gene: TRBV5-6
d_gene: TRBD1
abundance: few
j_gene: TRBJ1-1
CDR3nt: TGTGCCAGCAGCTTCCGACAGGGGTTGGGGTACACTGAAGCTTTCTTT
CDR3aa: CASSFRQGLGYTEAFF

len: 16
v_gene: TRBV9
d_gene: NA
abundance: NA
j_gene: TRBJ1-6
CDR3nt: TGTGCCAGCAGCGTAGACGTGAGCTCCTATAATTCACCCCTCCACTTT
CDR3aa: CASSVDVSSYNSPLHF

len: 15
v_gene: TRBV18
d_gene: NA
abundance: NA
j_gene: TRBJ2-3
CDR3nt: TGTGCCAGCTCGTCCACAGGGGGGGGCACAGATACGCAGTATTTT
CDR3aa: CASSSTGGGTDTQYF

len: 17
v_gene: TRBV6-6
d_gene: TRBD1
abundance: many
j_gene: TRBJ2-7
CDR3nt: TGTGCCAGCAGTTACTCGTATGGGACAGGCCCTTTTGGGGAGCAGTACTTC
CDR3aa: CASSYSYGTGPFGEQYF

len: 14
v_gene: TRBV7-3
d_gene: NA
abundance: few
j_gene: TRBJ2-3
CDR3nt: TGTGCCAGCAGTTCCATGGGGGGCACAGATACGCAGTATTTT
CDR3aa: CASSSMGGTDTQYF

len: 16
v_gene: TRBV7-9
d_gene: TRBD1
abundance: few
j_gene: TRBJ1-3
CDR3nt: TGTGCCAGCAGGGGGGACAGGGATAACTCTGGAAACACCATATATTTT
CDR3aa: CASRGDRDNSGNTIYF

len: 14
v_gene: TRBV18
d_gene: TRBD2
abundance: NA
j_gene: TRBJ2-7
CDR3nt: TGTGCCAGCTCACCCCCTGAAGGGACTAACGAGCAGTACTTC
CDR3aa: CASSPPEGTNEQYF

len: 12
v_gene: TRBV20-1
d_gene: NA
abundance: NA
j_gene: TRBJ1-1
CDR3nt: TGCAGTGCTAGCCGGGGATCGGATGAAGCTTTCTTT
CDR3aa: CSASRGSDEAFF

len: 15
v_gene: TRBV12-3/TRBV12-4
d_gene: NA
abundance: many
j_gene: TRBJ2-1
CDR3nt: TGTGCCAGCAGTCCCAGCCGGGGGTCTCGGAATGAGCAGTTCTTC
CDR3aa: CASSPSRGSRNEQFF

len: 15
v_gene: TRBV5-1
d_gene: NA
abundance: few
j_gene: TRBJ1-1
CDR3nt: TGCGCCAGCAGCTTGGGCGGGACCTTGAACACTGAAGCTTTCTTT
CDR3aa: CASSLGGTLNTEAFF

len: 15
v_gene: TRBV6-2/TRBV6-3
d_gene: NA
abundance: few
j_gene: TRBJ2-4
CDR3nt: TGTGCCCGCGACAGTATGGGTCGTGACAAAAACATTCAGTACTTC
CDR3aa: CARDSMGRDKNIQYF